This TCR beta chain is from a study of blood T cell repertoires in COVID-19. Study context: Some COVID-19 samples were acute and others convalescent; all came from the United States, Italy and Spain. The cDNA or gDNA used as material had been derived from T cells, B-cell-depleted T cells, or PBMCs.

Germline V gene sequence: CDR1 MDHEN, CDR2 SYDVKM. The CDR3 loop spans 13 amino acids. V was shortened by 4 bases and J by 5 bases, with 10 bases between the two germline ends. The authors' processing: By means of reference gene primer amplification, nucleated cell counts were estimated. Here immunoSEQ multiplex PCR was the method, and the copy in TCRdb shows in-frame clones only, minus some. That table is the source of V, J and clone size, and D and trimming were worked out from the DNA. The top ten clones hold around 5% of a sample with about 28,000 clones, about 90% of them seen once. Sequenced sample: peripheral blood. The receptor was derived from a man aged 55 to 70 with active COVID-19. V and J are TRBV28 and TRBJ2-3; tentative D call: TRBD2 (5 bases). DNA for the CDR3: TGTGCCAGCAGTTCGAGGGTGTTAGATACGCAGTATTTT. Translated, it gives CASSSRVLDTQYF.